Shown below are 27 T cell receptor beta chains from a single sample sequenced in a study of CXCR3-negative and CXCR3-positive naive CD8 T cells. Findings of the study overall: Naive CXCR3-positive cells had TRB CDR3s more hydrophobic than those of CXCR3-negative naive cells.

UMI-tagged TRB cDNA libraries were built via 5' RACE. Reanalyzing the 5' RACE reads, TCRdb keeps one entry per CDR3 protein, without DNA. This sample's clone table lists approximately 140,000 distinct CDR3 sequences. Antigen specificity for these receptors is unknown. The specimen sequenced was naive CXCR3+ CD8+ T cells from blood. As for subset: CD45RO-CCR7+CD27+CD95- naive CD8+ T cells expressing CXCR3 (TNR3+). Receptors originate from a human donor in good health. Some clones in this sample may be carry-over from other donors' samples.

The V call is TRBV6-5, the J call TRBJ2-2; no DNA is available, so the TRBD1 call from TCRdb remains unchecked. Germline V gene data show CDR1 as MNHEY and CDR2 as SVGAGI. CDR3 length equals 15 residues. CDR3 region: CASSPYLGSPGELFF.

The J gene is TRBJ2-7, the V gene TRBV4-1. CDR1 is MGHRA, CDR2 YSYEKL, per germline. This CDR3 is built from 16 residues. CDR3 loop: CASSHGPSGNSYEQYF.

V is TRBV6-4 and J is TRBJ2-1. The CDR3 covers 15 residues. Germline assignment: CDR1 MRHNA and CDR2 SNTAGT. CDR3 amino acids: CASSDTTSASNEQFF.

The chain uses TRBV7-9 and TRBJ2-7; checking the TCRdb D call of TRBD2 is not possible without DNA. This CDR3 contains 15 residues. Germline loops: CDR1 SEHNR, CDR2 FQNEAQ (reference sequence). The CDR3 here is CASSSSDPRGYEQYF.

V and J are TRBV12-3 or TRBV12-4 and TRBJ2-7. The CDR3 length is 14 residues. This chain's CDR3 is CASSLKIVSYEQYF.

The chain combines TRBV11-2 with TRBJ2-7; TCRdb picks TRBD1, but there is no DNA to check that call. Germline V lookup: CDR1 SGHAT, CDR2 FQNNGV. CDR3 length: 16 residues. CDR3 sequence reads: CASSLTGTPLSYEQYF.

J is TRBJ1-1 and V is TRBV27; there is no DNA to check the TCRdb D call of TRBD1. CDR1 MNHEY and CDR2 SMNVEV come from the germline V gene (reference sequence). CDR3 size: 16 residues. The CDR3 spells CASSLRDVTVNTEAFF.

The chain carries TRBV9 and TRBJ2-7; TCRdb's assignment of TRBD1 cannot be checked, as there is no DNA. The germline V gene has CDR1 SGDLS and CDR2 YYNGEE. The CDR3 runs 14 residues. CDR3 in amino acids: CASSVGSGGVEQYF.

CDR3 sequence reads: CASSLSGGTNYGYTF. The rearrangement joins TRBV7-3 to TRBJ1-2; TCRdb's assignment of TRBD1 cannot be checked, as there is no DNA. Germline CDR1 and CDR2: SGHTA and FQGTGA. This CDR3 has 15 residues.

The V gene is TRBV7-9, the J gene TRBJ2-1; lacking DNA, the TRBD2 call made by TCRdb goes unchecked. The CDR3 spans 15 residues. Germline lookup yields CDR1 SEHNR and CDR2 FQNEAQ (reference sequence). CDR3 residues: CASSLGLLEYNEQFF.

V is TRBV29-1 and J is TRBJ2-2; TCRdb's D gene call, TRBD1, goes unchecked for lack of DNA. The germline V gene has CDR1 SQVTM and CDR2 ANQGSEA. CDR3 length: 13 amino acids. The CDR3: CSVPQGITGELFF.

This chain connects TRBV27 to TRBJ1-2; the TCRdb call, TRBD1, lacks DNA for checking. Germline-derived CDR1 and CDR2 are MNHEY and SMNVEV (reference sequence). The CDR3 has 15 residues. CDR3 in amino acids: CASSWGTGVRGGYTF.

The chain carries TRBV14 and TRBJ2-2. Germline lookup yields CDR1 SGHDN and CDR2 FVKESK. The CDR3 extends over 12 amino acids. CDR3 amino acids: CASSQLTGELFF.

The J gene is TRBJ2-7, the V gene TRBV29-1. CDR3 size: 15 residues. CDR1 and CDR2 (germline): SQVTM, ANQGSEA. The CDR3 protein is CSVEVRDLASYEQYF.

The chain has TRBV29-1 and TRBJ1-2; checking the TCRdb D call of TRBD1 is not possible without DNA. Germline CDR1 is SQVTM and CDR2 is ANQGSEA. The CDR3 is 13 residues long. The CDR3 spells CSVDPGTVYGYTF.

The genes are TRBV7-6 and TRBJ2-3; TCRdb designates TRBD1, a call that cannot be tested without DNA. The CDR3 consists of 16 residues. Germline V lookup: CDR1 SGHVS, CDR2 FNYEAQ. The CDR3 spells CASSFFAGTGTDTQYF.

CDR3 protein: CSGGGGDYGYTF. This chain connects TRBV29-1 to TRBJ1-2. The germline CDR1 and CDR2 sequences are SQVTM and ANQGSEA. The CDR3 has 12 residues.

CDR3 amino acids: CATSRVGTGLGKQYF. The genes are TRBV15 and TRBJ2-7; as DNA is missing, the TRBD1 call by TCRdb cannot be tested. Per the germline V gene, CDR1 is LNHNV and CDR2 is YYDKDF (reference sequence). This CDR3 has 15 amino acids. The variable domain in full, with the rest retrieved from reference TRBV15 and TRBJ2-7, is DAMVIQNPRYQVTQFGKPVTLSCSQTLNHNVMYWYQQKSSQAPKLLFHYYDKDFNNEADTPDNFQSRRPNTSFCFLDIRSPGLGDTAMYLCATSRVGTGLGKQYFGPGTRLTVT.

The chain joins TRBV3-1 to TRBJ1-1. The CDR3 is made up of 15 amino acids. CDR1 LGHDT and CDR2 YNNKEL come from the germline V gene (reference sequence). CDR3 in amino acids: CASSQDRLGNTEAFF.

This chain links TRBV4-2 with TRBJ1-2; TCRdb reports TRBD1, a call that lacks DNA to check it against. CDR3 length equals 19 residues. Germline loops: CDR1 LGHNA, CDR2 YNFKEQ. CDR3 residues: CASSQEAGTGALTGYGYTF.

The CDR3 sequence is CAIGTAESTDTQYF. The genes are TRBV10-3 and TRBJ2-3; TCRdb proposes TRBD2, but this gene call is untestable without DNA. This CDR3 is 14 amino acids long. Looked up from germline, CDR1 is ENHRY and CDR2 is SYGVKD.

The rearrangement links TRBV29-1 to TRBJ2-3. Looked up from germline, CDR1 is SQVTM and CDR2 is ANQGSEA. The CDR3 length is 13 residues. Here the CDR3 reads CSVVAAGTDTQYF.

The V call is TRBV29-1, the J call TRBJ2-5; without DNA, the TCRdb call of TRBD1 cannot be checked. CDR1 and CDR2 from the germline V gene are SQVTM and ANQGSEA. This CDR3 comprises 14 residues. The CDR3 protein is CSVEGDSHIETQYF.

This sequence joins TRBV12-3 or TRBV12-4 and TRBJ2-1; without DNA, the TCRdb call of TRBD2 cannot be checked. The CDR3 loop spans 16 amino acids. This CDR3 reads CASSLWTSGLQVDPFF.

The chain employs TRBV6-6 and TRBJ1-1. The V gene's germline CDR1 is MNHNY and CDR2 SVGAGI (reference sequence). CDR3 length equals 12 residues. CDR3 sequence: CASQGMNTEAFF.

CDR3 in amino acids: CASSLVVKADTIYF. V usage is TRBV7-6 and J usage is TRBJ1-3. The V gene's germline CDR1 is SGHVS and CDR2 FNYEAQ. The length of the CDR3 is 14 residues.

The J gene is TRBJ2-5, the V gene TRBV7-3; TCRdb's assignment of TRBD2 cannot be checked, as there is no DNA. Germline V gene sequence: CDR1 SGHTA, CDR2 FQGTGA. CDR3 length: 15 residues. The CDR3 spells CASSLGGGQGETQYF. The full variable domain, completed using reference TRBV7-3 and TRBJ2-5, is GAGVSQTPSNKVTEKGKYVELRCDPISGHTALYWYRQSLGQGPEFLIYFQGTGAADDSGLPNDRFFAVRPEGSVSTLKIQRTERGDSAVYLCASSLGGGQGETQYFGPGTRLLVL.